This is a list of T cell receptor beta chains from one sample in a study of blood T cell repertoires in COVID-19. Some clones are missing from TCRdb's copy, which holds only in-frame ones; the method was immunoSEQ multiplex PCR. Counted here are about 150,000 clones, about nine tenths occurring once; the ten biggest clones make up approximately 2.5%. The sequencing sample was made of peripheral blood. The receptors stem from a human donor in a cohort sampled during active COVID-19. The CDR3 runs from the conserved cysteine through the conserved F or W. The order of the fields is V gene, D gene, J gene, clone size, CDR3 DNA, CDR3 protein. D genes are given only for firm matches. Only part of the rows carry a size: once, few, many, or a class if the clone is expanded.

v_gene: TRBV12-3/TRBV12-4; d_gene: -; j_gene: TRBJ2-3; abundance: -; CDR3nt: TGTGCCAGCAGCGCTGCAGGGACAGATACGCAGTATTTT; CDR3aa: CASSAAGTDTQYF
v_gene: TRBV28; d_gene: -; j_gene: TRBJ2-1; abundance: -; CDR3nt: TGTGCCAGCAGTTTCAACAATGAGCAGTTCTTC; CDR3aa: CASSFNNEQFF
v_gene: TRBV7-9; d_gene: TRBD2; j_gene: TRBJ2-4; abundance: -; CDR3nt: TGTGCCAGCAGCTTACCCGGGACTAGCGGGACGGGAGGCAAAAACATTCAGTACTTC; CDR3aa: CASSLPGTSGTGGKNIQYF
v_gene: TRBV19; d_gene: -; j_gene: TRBJ2-7; abundance: -; CDR3nt: TGTGCCAGTAGTATATCCCAGGGGTCCGAGCAGTACTTC; CDR3aa: CASSISQGSEQYF
v_gene: TRBV18; d_gene: -; j_gene: TRBJ1-1; abundance: -; CDR3nt: TGTGCCAGCTCCGAATACTCCAGGGGCACTGAAGCTTTCTTT; CDR3aa: CASSEYSRGTEAFF
v_gene: TRBV6-5; d_gene: -; j_gene: TRBJ2-3; abundance: -; CDR3nt: TGTGCCAGCAGTTATCCGACAGGCAGAAGCACAGATACGCAGTATTTT; CDR3aa: CASSYPTGRSTDTQYF
v_gene: TRBV29-1; d_gene: TRBD1; j_gene: TRBJ2-1; abundance: -; CDR3nt: TGCAGCGTCTCGAACCTCCGGGACAGGCCTAATGAGCAGTTCTTC; CDR3aa: CSVSNLRDRPNEQFF
v_gene: TRBV5-4; d_gene: -; j_gene: TRBJ2-7; abundance: -; CDR3nt: TGTGCCAGCAGCTCGACTGACAGCCCCTACGAGCAGTACTTC; CDR3aa: CASSSTDSPYEQYF
v_gene: TRBV7-2; d_gene: -; j_gene: TRBJ1-2; abundance: few; CDR3nt: TGTGCCAGCAGGCCTACCGGACAGTTTTTAGGCTACACCTTC; CDR3aa: CASRPTGQFLGYTF
v_gene: TRBV5-1; d_gene: -; j_gene: TRBJ1-5; abundance: -; CDR3nt: TGCGCCAGCAGAGGAGGGGGGGCGTATAGCAATCAGCCCCAGCATTTT; CDR3aa: CASRGGGAYSNQPQHF
v_gene: TRBV10-3; d_gene: -; j_gene: TRBJ2-4; abundance: few; CDR3nt: TGTGCCATCAGTGAAAGTCTAGGAGAAAACATTCAGTACTTC; CDR3aa: CAISESLGENIQYF
v_gene: TRBV6-5; d_gene: TRBD2; j_gene: TRBJ2-3; abundance: -; CDR3nt: TGTGCCAGCAGTCTAGGGACTAGCGCGGATACGCAGTATTTT; CDR3aa: CASSLGTSADTQYF
v_gene: TRBV5-4; d_gene: TRBD1; j_gene: TRBJ1-2; abundance: once; CDR3nt: TGTGCCAGCAGCCATGGGACAGACCCGTGGGGCTACACCTTC; CDR3aa: CASSHGTDPWGYTF
v_gene: TRBV7-8; d_gene: -; j_gene: TRBJ1-1; abundance: -; CDR3nt: TGTGCCAGCAGCGGGAGGGGCACTGAAGCTTTCTTT; CDR3aa: CASSGRGTEAFF
v_gene: TRBV7-9; d_gene: -; j_gene: TRBJ2-3; abundance: -; CDR3nt: TGTGCCAGCAGCTTAGTAGGACTATTGACGGATACGCAGTATTTT; CDR3aa: CASSLVGLLTDTQYF
v_gene: TRBV15; d_gene: TRBD1; j_gene: TRBJ1-2; abundance: -; CDR3nt: TGTGCCACCAGCTCACCCGGACAGGCCAACTATGGCTACACCTTC; CDR3aa: CATSSPGQANYGYTF
v_gene: TRBV14; d_gene: TRBD1; j_gene: TRBJ1-1; abundance: -; CDR3nt: TGTGCCAGCAGCCTCAATAGACAGGGCAACACTGAAGCTTTCTTT; CDR3aa: CASSLNRQGNTEAFF
v_gene: TRBV7-6; d_gene: TRBD1; j_gene: TRBJ1-1; abundance: -; CDR3nt: TGTGCCAGTTTTCCCGGACAGGGGAACACTGAAGCTTTCTTT; CDR3aa: CASFPGQGNTEAFF
v_gene: TRBV4-1; d_gene: -; j_gene: TRBJ2-1; abundance: -; CDR3nt: TGCGCCAGCAGCCAGGGGGCCGCATCCTACAATGAGCAGTTCTTC; CDR3aa: CASSQGAASYNEQFF
v_gene: TRBV27; d_gene: -; j_gene: TRBJ1-6; abundance: -; CDR3nt: TGTGCCAGCAGCCCTCATAATTCACCCCTCCACTTT; CDR3aa: CASSPHNSPLHF
v_gene: TRBV7-2; d_gene: TRBD1; j_gene: TRBJ2-1; abundance: -; CDR3nt: TGTGCCAGCAGAACGGACAGGGGGCTCTTCAATGAGCAGTTCTTC; CDR3aa: CASRTDRGLFNEQFF
v_gene: TRBV7-2; d_gene: TRBD2; j_gene: TRBJ2-1; abundance: -; CDR3nt: TGTGCCAGCAGCCCGGGACTAAGGGGTTTCAATGAGCAGTTCTTC; CDR3aa: CASSPGLRGFNEQFF
v_gene: TRBV18; d_gene: -; j_gene: TRBJ1-5; abundance: -; CDR3nt: TGTGCCAGCTCACCTCAGGGAGGCGATCAGCCCCAGCATTTT; CDR3aa: CASSPQGGDQPQHF
v_gene: TRBV14; d_gene: TRBD2; j_gene: TRBJ2-7; abundance: -; CDR3nt: TGTGCCAGCAACCCCGGGGGGTCCTACGAGCAGTACTTC; CDR3aa: CASNPGGSYEQYF